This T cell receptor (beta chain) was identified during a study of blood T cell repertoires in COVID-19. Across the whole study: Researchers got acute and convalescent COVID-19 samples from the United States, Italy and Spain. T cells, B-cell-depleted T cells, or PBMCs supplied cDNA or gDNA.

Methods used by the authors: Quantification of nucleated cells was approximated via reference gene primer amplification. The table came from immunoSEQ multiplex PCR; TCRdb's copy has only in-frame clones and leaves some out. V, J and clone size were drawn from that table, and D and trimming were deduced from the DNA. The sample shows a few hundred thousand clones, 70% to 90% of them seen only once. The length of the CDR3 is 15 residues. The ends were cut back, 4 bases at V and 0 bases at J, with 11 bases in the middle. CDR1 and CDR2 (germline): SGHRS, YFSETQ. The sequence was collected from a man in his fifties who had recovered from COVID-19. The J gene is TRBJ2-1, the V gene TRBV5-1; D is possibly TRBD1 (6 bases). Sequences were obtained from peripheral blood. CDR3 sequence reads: CASSPTGYSYNEQFF. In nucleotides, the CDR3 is TGCGCCAGCAGCCCTACAGGGTACTCCTACAATGAGCAGTTCTTC.